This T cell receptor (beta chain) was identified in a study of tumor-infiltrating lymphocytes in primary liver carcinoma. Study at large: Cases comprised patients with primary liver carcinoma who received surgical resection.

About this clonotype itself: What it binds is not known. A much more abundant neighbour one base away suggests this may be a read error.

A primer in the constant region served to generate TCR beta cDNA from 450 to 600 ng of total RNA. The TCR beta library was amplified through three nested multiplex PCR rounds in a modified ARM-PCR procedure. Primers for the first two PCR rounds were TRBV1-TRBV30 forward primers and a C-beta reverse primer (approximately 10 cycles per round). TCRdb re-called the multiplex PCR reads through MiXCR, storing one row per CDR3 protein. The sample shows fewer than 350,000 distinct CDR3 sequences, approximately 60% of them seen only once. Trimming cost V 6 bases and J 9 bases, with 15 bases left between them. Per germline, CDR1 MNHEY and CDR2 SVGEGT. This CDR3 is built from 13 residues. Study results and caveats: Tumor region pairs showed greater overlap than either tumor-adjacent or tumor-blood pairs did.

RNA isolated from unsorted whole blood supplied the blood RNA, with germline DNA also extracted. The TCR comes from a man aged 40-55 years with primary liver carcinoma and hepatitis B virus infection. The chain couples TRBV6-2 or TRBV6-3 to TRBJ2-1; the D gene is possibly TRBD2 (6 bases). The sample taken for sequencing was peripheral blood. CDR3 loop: CASRGTGVSEQFF. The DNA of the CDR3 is TGTGCCAGCAGGGGCACGGGAGTGAGTGAGCAGTTCTTC.